These 3 T cell receptor beta chains came from one sample sequenced in a study of T cell responses to AZD1222 COVID-19 vaccine. The repertoire was sequenced with immunoSEQ multiplex PCR; TCRdb's copy has only in-frame clones and lacks some. Among roughly 91,000 clones listed, around 90% were seen once. The specimen comprised peripheral blood, sampled on day 0 of AZD1222 vaccination. Receptors were obtained from an adult in good health.

The chain couples TRBV6-6 to TRBJ2-5, with a tentative D call TRBD2 (5 bases). Germline-derived CDR1 and CDR2 are MNHNY and SVGAGI (reference sequence). The CDR3 is 15 residues long. Trimming removed 5 bases at V and 4 bases at J, with 17 bases between. The CDR3 sequence is CASSRSGQRGETQYF. CDR3 DNA sequence: TGTGCCAGCAGTCGATCGGGTCAACGGGGAGAGACCCAGTACTTC.

CDR3: CASSVGAMNTEAFF. In nucleotides, the CDR3 is TGTGCCAGCAGCGTAGGGGCCATGAACACTGAAGCTTTCTTT. This chain uses TRBV9 with TRBJ1-1; D call uncertain. Between the trimmed V and J ends, which lost 0 bases and 0 bases, there was a span of 6 bases. This CDR3 has 14 amino acids. CDR1 is SGDLS, CDR2 YYNGEE, per germline. Based on the CDR3 plus reference TRBV9 and TRBJ1-1, the full variable domain is DSGVTQTPKHLITATGQRVTLRCSPRSGDLSVYWYQQSLDQGLQFLIQYYNGEERAKGNILERFSAQQFPDLHSELNLSSLELGDSALYFCASSVGAMNTEAFFGQGTRLTVV.

This chain uses TRBV7-2 with TRBJ2-2, with 9 bases fitting TRBD1. V lost 3 bases, J lost 1 base, and 0 bases stayed unmatched. The CDR3 is 15 residues long. Per germline, CDR1 SGHTA and CDR2 FQGNSA. The CDR3, as DNA: TGTGCCAGCAGCTTGGACAGGGGGAACACCGGGGAGCTGTTTTTT. Its protein product is CASSLDRGNTGELFF.